The T cell receptor beta chain described here comes from a study of blood T cell repertoires in COVID-19. Data came from immunoSEQ multiplex PCR; TCRdb stores just in-frame clones and leaves some out. The sample records about 51,000 clones, around nine tenths being singletons. CDR3 length: 11 residues. Trimming left V 4 bases short and J 6 bases short, with 7 bases between. Germline CDR1 MNHEY, CDR2 SVGAGI. This TCR was sampled from a man in his 60s with acute or convalescent COVID-19. The chain carries TRBV6-5 and TRBJ2-7, with a possible D match to TRBD2 (5 bases). The sequenced sample was peripheral blood. CDR3 nucleotides: TGTGCCAGCAGTTCAGCGGTCGAGCAGTACTTC. This codes for CASSSAVEQYF.